The sequence of this T cell receptor (beta chain) was determined in a study of Graves' ophthalmopathy and Graves' hyperthyroidism. Whole-study results and caveats: The model flagged ophthalmopathy progression at 65% to 71% sensitivity and 72% to 85% specificity. A model of 13 signatures distinguished ophthalmopathy from stable hyperthyroidism at roughly 87% sensitivity and nearly 83% specificity. Clonotypes were expanded in thyroid at above 0.001 frequency, and most also appeared in blood.

Trimming removed 5 bases from V and 7 bases from J, with 21 bases in between. The CDR3 consists of 16 residues. Germline CDR1 is MNHNS and CDR2 is SASEGT. The hyperthyroidism patients had a new diagnosis of under 2 months' duration and were aged 18 to 65. Of note for this clonotype: Its cognate antigen is unknown.

For repertoire sequencing, the TCR beta CDR3 regions were amplified from RNA transcripts. HTBI primers served in a first-round RT-PCR, which a second-round multiplex PCR followed. TCRdb analysed the multiplex PCR reads with MiXCR anew, one entry per CDR3 protein. The table has a few hundred thousand distinct CDR3 sequences, roughly 39% seen once; the top ten hold about 4.1%. Sequencing was carried out using peripheral blood or thyroid tissue (not recorded which). The TCR sequence derives from an adult man with Graves' hyperthyroidism. This chain joins TRBV6-1 and TRBJ1-3, with a weak D call TRBD1 (5 bases). The CDR3 bases are TGTGCCAGCAGTCCCGGACGGGGGGTAGCAGGGAACACCATATATTTT. Protein: CASSPGRGVAGNTIYF.